This T cell receptor beta chain was sequenced during a study of shared clonotypes between healthy human individuals. Germline V gene lookup returns CDR1 SGHTA and CDR2 FQGNSA. The CDR3 consists of 17 residues. V gave up 1 base and J gave up 4 bases, with 20 bases separating them. Libraries were prepared by immunoSEQ multiplex PCR; TCRdb keeps only in-frame clonotypes and omits some of them. There are around 370,000 clones in the sample; about 96% occur only once, and approximately 0.3% lies in the top ten. This clonotype originated in a man in his thirties or forties in good health. Sequenced sample: memory CD8+ T cells sorted from blood. Described subset: CD45RO+ cells pooled with CCR7-negative TemRA cells. The rearrangement links TRBV7-2 to TRBJ2-7, with D tentatively TRBD2 (6 bases). Here the CDR3 DNA reads TGTGCCAGCAGCTTAGTAGGAGGGCTAGCGATGACTTACGAGCAGTACTTC. It encodes CASSLVGGLAMTYEQYF.